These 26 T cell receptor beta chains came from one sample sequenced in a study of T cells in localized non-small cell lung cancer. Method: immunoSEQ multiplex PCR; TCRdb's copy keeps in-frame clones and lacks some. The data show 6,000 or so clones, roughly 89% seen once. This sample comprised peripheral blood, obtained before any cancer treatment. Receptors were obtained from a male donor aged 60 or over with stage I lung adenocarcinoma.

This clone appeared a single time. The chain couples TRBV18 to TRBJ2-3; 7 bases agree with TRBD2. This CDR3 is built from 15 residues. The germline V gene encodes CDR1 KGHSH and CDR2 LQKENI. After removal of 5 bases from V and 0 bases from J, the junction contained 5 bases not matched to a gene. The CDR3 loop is CASSVGLESTDTQYF. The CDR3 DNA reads TGTGCCAGCTCAGTAGGACTAGAAAGCACAGATACGCAGTATTTT.

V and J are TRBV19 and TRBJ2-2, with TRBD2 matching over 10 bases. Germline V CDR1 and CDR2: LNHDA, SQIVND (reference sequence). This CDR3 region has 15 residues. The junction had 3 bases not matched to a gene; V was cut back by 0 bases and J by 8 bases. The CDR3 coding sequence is TGTGCCAGTAGTATAGAGCCAGCGGGAGGGGGGGAGCTGTTTTTT. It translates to CASSIEPAGGGELFF.

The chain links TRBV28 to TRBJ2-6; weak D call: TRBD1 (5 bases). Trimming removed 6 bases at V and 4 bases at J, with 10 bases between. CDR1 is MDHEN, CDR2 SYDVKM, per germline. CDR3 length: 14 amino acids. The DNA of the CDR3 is TGTGCCAGCAGCCACAGGTCCGGGGCCAACGTCCTGACTTTC. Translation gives CASSHRSGANVLTF.

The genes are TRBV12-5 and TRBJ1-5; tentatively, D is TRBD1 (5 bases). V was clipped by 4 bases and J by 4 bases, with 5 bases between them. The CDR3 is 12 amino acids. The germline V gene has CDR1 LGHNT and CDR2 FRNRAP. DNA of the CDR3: TGTGCTAGTGGTTGGGGGAATCAGCCCCAGCATTTT. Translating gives CASGWGNQPQHF.

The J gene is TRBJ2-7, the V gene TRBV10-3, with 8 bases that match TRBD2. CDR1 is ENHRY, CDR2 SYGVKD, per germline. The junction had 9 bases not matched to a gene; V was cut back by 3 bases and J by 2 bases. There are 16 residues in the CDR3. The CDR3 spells CAISEQIAGSTYEQYF. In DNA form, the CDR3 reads TGTGCCATCAGTGAACAGATAGCGGGAAGCACCTACGAGCAGTACTTC.

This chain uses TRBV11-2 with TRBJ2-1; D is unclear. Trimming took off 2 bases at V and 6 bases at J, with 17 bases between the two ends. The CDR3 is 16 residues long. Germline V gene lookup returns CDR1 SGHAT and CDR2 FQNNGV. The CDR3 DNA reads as TGTGCCAGCAGCTTAAGAGGATCCGGAACCACCAATGAGCAGTTCTTC. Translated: CASSLRGSGTTNEQFF.

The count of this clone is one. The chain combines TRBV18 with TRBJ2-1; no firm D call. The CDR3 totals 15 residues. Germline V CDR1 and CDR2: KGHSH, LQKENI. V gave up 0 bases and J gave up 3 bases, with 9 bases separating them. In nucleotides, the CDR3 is TGTGCCAGCTCACCACCGATCCGGGTCTACAATGAGCAGTTCTTC. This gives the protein CASSPPIRVYNEQFF.

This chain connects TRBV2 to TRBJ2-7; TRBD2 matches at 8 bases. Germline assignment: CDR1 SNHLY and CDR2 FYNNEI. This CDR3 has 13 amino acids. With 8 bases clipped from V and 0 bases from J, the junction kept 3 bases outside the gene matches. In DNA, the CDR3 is TGTGCCAGCGTAGGGACTAGCTCCTACGAGCAGTACTTC. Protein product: CASVGTSSYEQYF.

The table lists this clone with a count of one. The CDR3 bases are TGTGCCAGTAGTATTGTTCGAGGCTCTGGAAACACCATATATTTT. Translating it yields CASSIVRGSGNTIYF. The genes are TRBV19 and TRBJ1-3; D is undetermined. The length of the CDR3 is 15 residues. Germline V CDR1 and CDR2: LNHDA, SQIVND (reference sequence). Trimming cost V 3 bases and J 0 bases, with 9 bases left between them.

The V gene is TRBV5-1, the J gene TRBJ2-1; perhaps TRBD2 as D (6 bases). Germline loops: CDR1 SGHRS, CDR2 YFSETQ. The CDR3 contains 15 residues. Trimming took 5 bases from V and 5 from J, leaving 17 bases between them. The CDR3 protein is CASRPGVGEDNEQFF. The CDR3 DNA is TGCGCCAGCAGACCGGGAGTTGGGGAAGACAATGAGCAGTTCTTC.

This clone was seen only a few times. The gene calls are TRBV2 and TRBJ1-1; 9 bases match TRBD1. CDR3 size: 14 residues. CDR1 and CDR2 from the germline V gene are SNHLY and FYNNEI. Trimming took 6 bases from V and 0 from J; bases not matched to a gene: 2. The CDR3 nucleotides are TGTGCCAGCAGGGGACAGGGCATGAACACTGAAGCTTTCTTT. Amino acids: CASRGQGMNTEAFF.

The CDR3 reads CASSPAAGTGAVYEQYV. The CDR3, as DNA: TGTGCCAGCAGCCCCGCGGCCGGGACAGGGGCGGTCTACGAGCAGTACGTC. J is TRBJ2-7 and V is TRBV7-8; 10 bases agree with TRBD1. The CDR3 extends over 17 amino acids. The trim removed 5 bases at V and 3 bases at J, leaving 13 bases unmatched. Germline CDR1 SGHVS, CDR2 FQNEAQ.

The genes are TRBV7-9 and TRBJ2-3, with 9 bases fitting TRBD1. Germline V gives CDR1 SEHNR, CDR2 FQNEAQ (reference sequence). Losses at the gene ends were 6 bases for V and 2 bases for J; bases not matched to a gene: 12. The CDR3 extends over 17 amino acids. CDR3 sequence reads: CASSSIYRTGDTDTQYF. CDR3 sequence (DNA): TGTGCCAGCAGTTCGATATATCGGACAGGGGACACAGATACGCAGTATTTT.

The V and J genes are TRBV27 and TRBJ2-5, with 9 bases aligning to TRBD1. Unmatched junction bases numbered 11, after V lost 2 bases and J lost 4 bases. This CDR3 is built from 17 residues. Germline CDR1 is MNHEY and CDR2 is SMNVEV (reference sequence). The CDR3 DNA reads TGTGCCAGCAGTTTAGCGGGCCCTAAGGACAGGGGAGAGACCCAGTACTTC. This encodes CASSLAGPKDRGETQYF.

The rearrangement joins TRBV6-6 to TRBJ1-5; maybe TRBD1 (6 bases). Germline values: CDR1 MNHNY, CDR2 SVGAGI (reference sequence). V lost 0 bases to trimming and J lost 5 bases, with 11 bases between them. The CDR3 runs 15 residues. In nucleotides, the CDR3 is TGTGCCAGCAGTTACTCGTTGGGGGCGGATCAGCCCCAGCATTTT. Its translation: CASSYSLGADQPQHF.

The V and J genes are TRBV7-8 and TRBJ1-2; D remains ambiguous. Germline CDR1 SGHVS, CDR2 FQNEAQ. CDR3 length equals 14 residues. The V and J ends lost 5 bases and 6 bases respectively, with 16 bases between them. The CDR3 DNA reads TGTGCCAGCAGCCCCCCGGGAGGATCAAATGGCTACACCTTC. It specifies CASSPPGGSNGYTF.

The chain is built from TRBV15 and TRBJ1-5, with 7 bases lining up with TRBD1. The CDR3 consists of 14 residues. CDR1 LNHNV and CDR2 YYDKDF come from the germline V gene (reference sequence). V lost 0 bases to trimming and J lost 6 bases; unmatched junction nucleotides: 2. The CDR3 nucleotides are TGTGCCACCAGCAGAGAGACAGGGCGTCAGCCCCAGCATTTT. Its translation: CATSRETGRQPQHF. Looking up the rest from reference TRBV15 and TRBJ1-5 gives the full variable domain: DAMVIQNPRYQVTQFGKPVTLSCSQTLNHNVMYWYQQKSSQAPKLLFHYYDKDFNNEADTPDNFQSRRPNTSFCFLDIRSPGLGDTAMYLCATSRETGRQPQHFGDGTRLSIL.

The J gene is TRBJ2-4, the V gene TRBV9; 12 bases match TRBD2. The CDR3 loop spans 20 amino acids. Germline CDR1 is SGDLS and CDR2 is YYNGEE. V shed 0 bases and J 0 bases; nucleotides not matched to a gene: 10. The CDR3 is CASSVDPLAGGQRAKNIQYF. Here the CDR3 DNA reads TGTGCCAGCAGCGTAGATCCCCTAGCGGGGGGGCAAAGAGCCAAAAACATTCAGTACTTC.

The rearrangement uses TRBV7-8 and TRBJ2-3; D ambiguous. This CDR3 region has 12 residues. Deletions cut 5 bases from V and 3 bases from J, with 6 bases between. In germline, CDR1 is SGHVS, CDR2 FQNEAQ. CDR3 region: CASSITTDTQYF. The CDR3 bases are TGTGCCAGCAGCATTACGACAGATACGCAGTATTTT.

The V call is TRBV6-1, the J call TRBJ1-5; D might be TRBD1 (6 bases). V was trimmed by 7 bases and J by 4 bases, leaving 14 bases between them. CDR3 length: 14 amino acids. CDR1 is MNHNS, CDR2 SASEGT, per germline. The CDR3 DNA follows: TGTGCCAGCAATCAGGGGAGGGAAAATCAGCCCCAGCATTTT. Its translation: CASNQGRENQPQHF.

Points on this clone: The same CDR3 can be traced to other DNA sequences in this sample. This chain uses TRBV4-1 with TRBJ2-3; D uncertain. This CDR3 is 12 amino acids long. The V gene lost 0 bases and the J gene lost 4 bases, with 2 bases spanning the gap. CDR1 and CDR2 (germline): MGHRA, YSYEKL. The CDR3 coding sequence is TGCGCCAGCAGCCAAGATTCAGATACGCAGTATTTT. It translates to CASSQDSDTQYF.

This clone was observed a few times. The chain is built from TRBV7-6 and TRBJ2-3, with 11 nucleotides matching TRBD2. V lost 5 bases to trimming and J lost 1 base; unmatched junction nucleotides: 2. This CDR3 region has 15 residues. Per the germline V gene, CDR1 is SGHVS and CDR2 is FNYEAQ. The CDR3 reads CASSPTSGGTDTQYF. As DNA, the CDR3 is TGTGCCAGCAGCCCGACTAGCGGGGGCACAGATACGCAGTATTTT.

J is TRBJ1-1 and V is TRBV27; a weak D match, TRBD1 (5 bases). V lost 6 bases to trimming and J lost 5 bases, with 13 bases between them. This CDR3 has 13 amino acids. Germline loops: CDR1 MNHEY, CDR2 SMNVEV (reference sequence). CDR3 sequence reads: CASSLQGPTEAFF. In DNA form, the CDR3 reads TGTGCCAGCAGCCTTCAGGGTCCTACTGAAGCTTTCTTT.

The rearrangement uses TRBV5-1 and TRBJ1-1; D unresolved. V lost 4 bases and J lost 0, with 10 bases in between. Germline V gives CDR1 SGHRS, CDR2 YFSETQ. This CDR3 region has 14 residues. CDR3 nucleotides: TGCGCCAGCAGCCTGGACGGGGTGAACACTGAAGCTTTCTTT. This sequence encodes CASSLDGVNTEAFF.

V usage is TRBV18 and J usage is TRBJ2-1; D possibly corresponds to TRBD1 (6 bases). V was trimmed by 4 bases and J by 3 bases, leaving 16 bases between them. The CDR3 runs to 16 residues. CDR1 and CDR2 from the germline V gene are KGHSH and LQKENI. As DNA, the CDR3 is TGTGCCAGCTCACTAGGTCGGACAGACCGCTACAATGAGCAGTTCTTC. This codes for CASSLGRTDRYNEQFF. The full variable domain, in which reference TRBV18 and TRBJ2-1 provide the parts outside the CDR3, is NAGVMQNPRHLVRRRGQEARLRCSPMKGHSHVYWYRQLPEEGLKFMVYLQKENIIDESGMPKERFSAEFPKEGPSILRIQQVVRGDSAAYFCASSLGRTDRYNEQFFGPGTRLTVL.

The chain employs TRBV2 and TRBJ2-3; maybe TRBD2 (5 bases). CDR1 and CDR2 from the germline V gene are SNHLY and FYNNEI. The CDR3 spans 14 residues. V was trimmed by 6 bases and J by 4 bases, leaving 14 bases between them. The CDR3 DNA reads TGTGCCAGCAGCGCAGGCCTGGGAGCAGATACGCAGTATTTT. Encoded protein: CASSAGLGADTQYF.